This is a list of T cell receptor beta chains from one sample in a study of spatial heterogeneity in lung cancer. TCRdb reprocessed the 5' RACE reads with MiXCR, giving one entry per CDR3 protein. The table shows 50,000 to 65,000 distinct CDR3 sequences, with 7.5% to 9% occurring only once. The sample consisted of PBMCs, taken at surgery. These receptors were obtained from a female donor with early-stage non-small cell lung cancer. The CDR3 runs from the conserved cysteine through the conserved F or W. D genes are given only for firm matches. Clone size is not always given. Where it is, it says once, few, many or a class for expanded clones.

TRBJ2-2 many NA TRBV5-4 TGTGCCAGCAGCTTCCAGATAAACAGTTTGAACACCGGGGAGCTGTTTTTT CASSFQINSLNTGELFF
TRBJ2-1 many TRBD2 TRBV12-3/TRBV12-4 TGTGCCAGCAGTCGGGCTGGGGAGGGCGCCTCCTACAATGAGCAGTTCTTC CASSRAGEGASYNEQFF
TRBJ2-2 few TRBD2 TRBV13 TGTGCCAGCTCCCAAGGACTAGCACGGAGTGGGGAGCTGTTTTTT CASSQGLARSGELFF
TRBJ2-4 few NA TRBV11-1 TGTGCCAGCAGCACAACCTCGGGACCCAAAAACATTCAGTACTTC CASSTTSGPKNIQYF
TRBJ2-3 NA NA TRBV20-1 TGCGCAGGACGGGATGTTCGCACAGATACGCAGTATTTT CAGRDVRTDTQYF
TRBJ1-2 few TRBD1 TRBV5-4 TGTGCCAGCAGGGGACAGGGACGTTATGGGGACACCTTC CASRGQGRYGDTF
TRBJ2-7 few TRBD2 TRBV28 TGTGCCAGCAGTTTATCGACTAGCGGGAGTCGGGAGCAGTACTTC CASSLSTSGSREQYF
TRBJ2-5 many NA TRBV11-1 TGTGCCAGCAGCTTAAAACCCGCGGGGTTCGGAGAGACCCAGTACTTC CASSLKPAGFGETQYF
TRBJ2-3 few TRBD1 TRBV4-1 TGCGCCAGCAGCCTCTGGACAGGGAGCACAGATACGCAGTATTTT CASSLWTGSTDTQYF
TRBJ2-3 many NA TRBV7-8 TGTGCCAGCAGCTTTACCGGGTCCCACACAGATACGCAGTATTTT CASSFTGSHTDTQYF
TRBJ2-2 few NA TRBV20-1 TGCAGTGCTAGGCCTCCAGTGAACACCGGGGAGCTGTTTTTT CSARPPVNTGELFF
TRBJ2-1 few TRBD1 TRBV20-1 TGCAGTGCTATTCAGGGGACAGGGGTTGAGGAGCAGTTCTTC CSAIQGTGVEEQFF
TRBJ2-1 many NA TRBV20-1 TGCAGTGCTACTCCGGTGGCTAGAAACAATGAGCAGTTCTTC CSATPVARNNEQFF
TRBJ1-2 NA NA TRBV14 TGTGTCAGCAGTCAGAGCCTCTATGGCAACACCTTC CVSSQSLYGNTF
TRBJ1-2 many TRBD1 TRBV11-3 TGTGCCAGCACTTACAGGGGATTGGATGGCTACACCTTC CASTYRGLDGYTF
TRBJ1-4 few NA TRBV7-9 TGTGCCAGCACCGCAGGGGAGGCTACTAATGAAAAACTGTTTTTT CASTAGEATNEKLFF
TRBJ2-1 few TRBD2 TRBV7-3 TGTGCCAGCAGCTCCAGCGGGGGAAGCTCCTACAATGAGCAGTTCTTC CASSSSGGSSYNEQFF
TRBJ1-1 many NA TRBV5-8 TGTGCCAGCAGCTTGGTGGCCACTGAAGCTTTCTTT CASSLVATEAFF
TRBJ1-1 NA NA TRBV28 TGTGCCAGCAGTTTGTTCGGTGGGGGGTTGAACACTGAAGCTTTCTTT CASSLFGGGLNTEAFF
TRBJ1-6 few NA TRBV12-3/TRBV12-4 TGTGCCAGCAGTTCAAGGGGACATCTCCACTTT CASSSRGHLHF
TRBJ1-2 many NA TRBV12-3/TRBV12-4 TGTGCCAGCAGGTTCGGGGGGGGCAGATATGGCTACACCTTC CASRFGGGRYGYTF
TRBJ2-1 NA NA TRBV28 TGTGCCAGCAGTTTACTAGCGACCTACAATGAGCAGTTCTTC CASSLLATYNEQFF
TRBJ2-1 NA NA TRBV5-6 TGTGCCAGCAGCCCTCGACCTATACCGGGGGAGCAGTTCTTC CASSPRPIPGEQFF
TRBJ1-4 NA NA TRBV20-1 TGCAGTGTTACTCAGGGGTTAACTAATGAAAAACTGTTTTTT CSVTQGLTNEKLFF
TRBJ1-3 few NA TRBV28 TGTGCCAGCAGTTTATCAGGCACTGGAAACACCATATATTTT CASSLSGTGNTIYF
TRBJ1-6 NA NA TRBV27 TGTGCCAGCAACCCAGGACACTTGGGAAATTCACCCCTCCACTTT CASNPGHLGNSPLHF
TRBJ1-2 NA NA TRBV15 TGTGCCACCAGCAGAAAAGACAGTCTGAACGACTATGGCTACACCTTC CATSRKDSLNDYGYTF
TRBJ2-7 NA NA TRBV10-1 TGCGCCAGCAGTGACCAAGGGACCTACGAGCAGTACTTC CASSDQGTYEQYF
TRBJ2-5 few NA TRBV7-3 TGTGCCAGCAGCTCCGGGACCTCAGGGACCCAGTACTTC CASSSGTSGTQYF
TRBJ2-4 NA TRBD1 TRBV19 TGTGCCAGTAGAGGGACAGGGCCCCTGGAAGCCAAAAACATTCAGTACTTC CASRGTGPLEAKNIQYF
TRBJ2-1 many NA TRBV29-1 TGCAGCGTTGAGAGGGGGGCGTGGGAGCAGTTCTTC CSVERGAWEQFF
TRBJ2-3 many NA TRBV27 TGTGCCAGCATGGGGGGCCAAATGACAGATACGCAGTATTTT CASMGGQMTDTQYF
TRBJ1-5 NA TRBD1 TRBV20-1 TGCAGTGCTAGGACGGACAGGGATTATCAGCCCCAGCATTTT CSARTDRDYQPQHF
TRBJ2-1 few TRBD1 TRBV7-9 TGTGCCAGCAGCTTAGGTGATGGGGGGACAGGGAATGAGCAGTTCTTC CASSLGDGGTGNEQFF
TRBJ2-3 few NA TRBV15 TGTGCCACCAGCAGAGAAGGTCTGGGCCGCACAGATACGCAGTATTTT CATSREGLGRTDTQYF
TRBJ2-1 NA TRBD1 TRBV20-1 TGCAGTGCTAGAGATCCACAGGGGCTCGACAATGAGCAGTTCTTC CSARDPQGLDNEQFF
TRBJ2-7 few TRBD1 TRBV28 TGTGCCAGCAGCCGATATGGACAGGGCATCTACGAGCAGTACTTC CASSRYGQGIYEQYF